Presented here are 31 T cell receptor beta chains from one specimen sequenced in a study of technical replicates of blood from a few donors. The repertoire was sequenced with immunoSEQ multiplex PCR; TCRdb's copy has only in-frame clones and lacks some. The sample lists tens of thousands of clones, almost 98% seen once, with approximately 0.2% in the top ten. The specimen was T cells isolated from PBMCs. The receptors here all came from a human donor in good health.

The rearrangement uses TRBV30 and TRBJ1-2, with TRBD1 as a possible D gene (5 bases). V was cut by 7 bases and J by 8 bases, with 14 bases left in between. The CDR3 runs to 11 residues. CDR1 and CDR2 (germline): GTSNPN, SVGIG (reference sequence). This CDR3 reads CASGRDAGYTF. DNA of the CDR3: TGTGCCTCGGGGAGGGACGCCGGCTACACCTTC.

The rearrangement links TRBV4-1 to TRBJ2-3; 8 bases are a match to TRBD1. The CDR3 is 15 residues long. V was pared by 2 bases and J by 3 bases, with 4 bases of the junction left unmatched. In germline, CDR1 is MGHRA, CDR2 YSYEKL. The CDR3 DNA is TGCGCCAGCAGCCAACAAGGACAGGGAACAGATACGCAGTATTTT. Residues: CASSQQGQGTDTQYF.

The genes are TRBV27 and TRBJ1-1; 9 bases agree with TRBD1. The CDR3 has 13 amino acids. CDR1 is MNHEY, CDR2 SMNVEV, per germline (reference sequence). V lost 4 bases and J lost 5; bases outside the gene matches: 2. The CDR3 is CASSSDRGTEAFF. Here the CDR3 DNA reads TGTGCCAGCAGTTCCGACAGGGGGACTGAAGCTTTCTTT.

V and J are TRBV30 and TRBJ1-6; D not certain. The CDR3 runs to 14 residues. Germline V gives CDR1 GTSNPN, CDR2 SVGIG (reference sequence). V gave up 3 bases and J gave up 4 bases, with 10 bases separating them. For the CDR3, the DNA is TGTGCCTGGAGCGGGGTATTTTATAATTCACCCCTCCACTTT. Its protein product is CAWSGVFYNSPLHF.

V is TRBV28 and J is TRBJ2-7, with a possible D match to TRBD2 (6 bases). V lost 6 bases to trimming and J lost 4 bases, with 16 bases between them. CDR3 length: 14 amino acids. Per germline, CDR1 MDHEN and CDR2 SYDVKM. The chain's CDR3 is CASSRGGPEYEQYF. The CDR3 DNA reads TGTGCCAGCAGCCGCGGAGGGCCGGAGTACGAGCAGTACTTC.

The chain is built from TRBV5-1 and TRBJ2-1; 14 bases match TRBD2. Trimming took 0 bases from V and 7 from J; bases not matched to a gene: 3. CDR3 length: 16 residues. Per germline, CDR1 SGHRS and CDR2 YFSETQ. CDR3 sequence reads: CASSLAGTSGGNEQFF. CDR3 coding DNA: TGCGCCAGCAGCTTGGCCGGGACTAGCGGGGGAAATGAGCAGTTCTTC.

This rearrangement joins TRBV13 to TRBJ2-5; 9 bases map to TRBD2. CDR3 length: 15 residues. The V gene end was trimmed by 6 bases and the J gene end by 5 bases; junction bases not matched to a gene: 10. CDR1 and CDR2 from the germline V gene are PRHDT and FYEKMQ (reference sequence). The CDR3 DNA reads TGTGCCAGCAGATCCTTGGCGGGAGGGGAGGAGACCCAGTACTTC. This gives the protein CASRSLAGGEETQYF.

CDR3 nucleotides: TGTGCCAGCAGCTTAAGGACACCCACCTACGAGCAGTACTTC. Its translation: CASSLRTPTYEQYF. The chain uses TRBV7-8 and TRBJ2-7; a weak D match, TRBD1 (5 bases). With 2 bases removed from V and 2 bases from J, the gap between germline ends came to 10 bases. The CDR3 is made up of 14 amino acids. Germline-derived CDR1 and CDR2 are SGHVS and FQNEAQ.

The V and J genes are TRBV27 and TRBJ2-2, with 7 bases that match TRBD1. The germline CDR1 and CDR2 sequences are MNHEY and SMNVEV (reference sequence). This CDR3 is 13 amino acids long. The V segment lost 6 bases and the J segment 5 bases; nucleotides outside the gene matches: 3. CDR3 residues: CASRLQGTGELFF. In nucleotides, the CDR3 is TGTGCCAGCAGGCTACAGGGGACCGGGGAGCTGTTTTTT.

The chain has TRBV14 and TRBJ2-5, with D unresolved. The CDR3 runs 9 residues. V was shortened by 1 base and J by 12 bases, with 3 bases between the two germline ends. CDR1 and CDR2 from the germline V gene are SGHDN and FVKESK. CDR3: CASSQAEYF. The CDR3 coding sequence is TGTGCCAGCAGCCAAGCAGAGTACTTC.

The chain employs TRBV15 and TRBJ1-2, with D unclear. CDR3 length: 13 amino acids. The germline CDR1 and CDR2 sequences are LNHNV and YYDKDF (reference sequence). The germline V and J ends were trimmed by 6 bases and 7 bases, with 15 bases remaining between them. The CDR3 nucleotides are TGTGCCACCAGGAGGGAGGGAGCAGCTGGCTACACCTTC. It translates to CATRREGAAGYTF.

The chain carries TRBV30 and TRBJ1-1; TRBD1 might be the D (5 bases). The CDR3 spans 13 residues. The germline V gene encodes CDR1 GTSNPN and CDR2 SVGIG (reference sequence). V shed 4 bases and J shed 6 bases, with 15 bases lying between them. In DNA form, the CDR3 reads TGTGCCTGGACCCGGGGGGGGGTCGCTGAAGCTTTCTTT. Protein product: CAWTRGGVAEAFF.

This clone was detected once. The chain carries TRBV28 and TRBJ2-1; D not resolved. CDR3 length: 14 residues. Trimming took 1 base from V and 0 from J, leaving 4 bases between them. Germline V gene sequence: CDR1 MDHEN, CDR2 SYDVKM. CDR3 in DNA: TGTGCCAGCAGTTTATTGGCCTCCTACAATGAGCAGTTCTTC. Encoded protein: CASSLLASYNEQFF.

This clone was counted once. The CDR3 spells CASSQDRGSYNEQFF. The CDR3 DNA reads as TGTGCCAGCAGCCAAGACAGGGGGTCCTACAATGAGCAGTTCTTC. This sequence joins TRBV5-6 and TRBJ2-1; 9 bases agree with TRBD1. The CDR3 has 15 residues. The junction had 3 bases not matched to a gene; V was cut back by 4 bases and J by 1 base. In germline, CDR1 is SGHDT, CDR2 YYEEEE. Full variable domain (missing parts from reference TRBV5-6 and TRBJ2-1): DAGVTQSPTHLIKTRGQQVTLRCSPKSGHDTVSWYQQALGQGPQFIFQYYEEEERQRGNFPDRFSGHQFPNYSSELNVNALLLGDSALYLCASSQDRGSYNEQFFGPGTRLTVL.

The V gene is TRBV7-9, the J gene TRBJ1-3, with D maybe TRBD1 (5 bases). CDR3 length equals 12 residues. V dropped 10 bases and J dropped 2 bases, with 9 bases sitting between them. The germline V gene has CDR1 SEHNR and CDR2 FQNEAQ (reference sequence). In DNA form, the CDR3 reads TGTGCCAACCAGGGAACTGGAAACACCATATATTTT. Its translation is CANQGTGNTIYF.

The chain is built from TRBV4-1 and TRBJ1-5; no clear D. The CDR3 spans 18 residues. Deletions cut 0 bases from V and 2 bases from J, with 17 bases between. CDR1 and CDR2 (germline): MGHRA, YSYEKL. This CDR3 reads CASSQDSVRGVGNQPQHF. Written as DNA, the CDR3 is TGCGCCAGCAGCCAAGATTCTGTACGGGGTGTAGGCAATCAGCCCCAGCATTTT.

This chain's CDR3 is CASSLSPSPLNQYF. CDR3 nucleotides: TGTGCCAGCAGCTTAAGTCCGAGCCCCCTCAATCAGTACTTC. The J gene is TRBJ2-5, the V gene TRBV11-2; D is unclear. Per germline, CDR1 SGHAT and CDR2 FQNNGV. This CDR3 is 14 amino acids long. The germline V and J ends were trimmed by 2 bases and 11 bases, with 18 bases remaining between them.

The chain has TRBV5-4 and TRBJ2-1; 16 bases are a match to TRBD2. Losses at the gene ends were 4 bases for V and 6 bases for J; bases not matched to a gene: 10. Germline V CDR1 and CDR2: SGHNT, YYREEE (reference sequence). The CDR3 covers 18 residues. The CDR3 loop is CASSQGLAGGPGANEQFF. The CDR3 nucleotides read TGTGCCAGCAGCCAGGGACTAGCGGGGGGGCCCGGGGCCAATGAGCAGTTCTTC.

This rearrangement joins TRBV18 to TRBJ2-2; possibly TRBD1 for D (7 bases). CDR3 length equals 15 residues. Germline CDR1 and CDR2: KGHSH and LQKENI. V dropped 4 bases and J dropped 2 bases, with 11 bases sitting between them. The CDR3 protein is CASSQGGGNTGELFF. The CDR3 nucleotides are TGTGCCAGCTCACAAGGAGGGGGCAACACCGGGGAGCTGTTTTTT.

This chain joins TRBV7-3 and TRBJ2-1, with 8 bases that match TRBD1. The CDR3 extends over 17 amino acids. Germline CDR1 SGHTA, CDR2 FQGTGA. V trimming: 3 bases; J trimming: 7 bases; junction bases outside the gene matches: 14. The CDR3 protein is CASSLDTGTGKGNEQFF. The CDR3 nucleotides read TGTGCCAGCAGCTTGGACACCGGGACAGGCAAGGGGAATGAGCAGTTCTTC.

The chain uses TRBV5-1 and TRBJ2-7; D is possibly TRBD2 (6 bases). Per germline, CDR1 SGHRS and CDR2 YFSETQ. Trimming left V 0 bases short and J 6 bases short, with 13 bases between. CDR3 length equals 14 residues. The CDR3 reads CASSLGAGSGEQYF. The CDR3 region has the DNA TGCGCCAGCAGCTTGGGTGCGGGGTCGGGCGAGCAGTACTTC.

The chain links TRBV7-6 to TRBJ2-7; 9 bases agree with TRBD2. Germline assignment: CDR1 SGHVS and CDR2 FNYEAQ. The trim removed 5 bases at V and 0 bases at J, leaving 11 bases unmatched. This CDR3 region has 17 residues. Here the CDR3 DNA reads TGTGCCAGCAGCCCACCCGGGGCGGGAGGGGTCTCCTACGAGCAGTACTTC. It is translated as CASSPPGAGGVSYEQYF.

The genes are TRBV21-1 and TRBJ1-1. TRBV21-1 corresponds to a pseudogene. The CDR3 is 17 residues long. The CDR3 sequence: CASSKEGKGGRRRQAFF. CDR3 bases: TGTGCCAGCAGCAAGGAGGGAAAGGGTGGGCGACGGCGTCAAGCTTTCTTT.

The chain employs TRBV4-1 and TRBJ1-5; D is ambiguous. Germline CDR1 and CDR2: MGHRA and YSYEKL. CDR3 size: 15 residues. Trimming shortened V by 1 base and J by 2 bases, and 9 bases separated the two germline ends. CDR3 in DNA: TGCGCCAGCAGCCAAGCCGGCGGGGGCAATCAGCCCCAGCATTTT. It codes for CASSQAGGGNQPQHF.

This sequence joins TRBV19 and TRBJ1-1; D might be TRBD1 (5 bases). V lost 7 bases and J 3 bases, leaving 9 bases between the germline ends. CDR3 size: 12 residues. Germline V gene lookup returns CDR1 LNHDA and CDR2 SQIVND (reference sequence). This CDR3 reads CASTREDTEAFF. In nucleotides, the CDR3 is TGTGCCAGTACCAGGGAAGACACTGAAGCTTTCTTT.

The V and J genes are TRBV7-9 and TRBJ2-5; maybe TRBD1 (6 bases). V gave up 3 bases and J gave up 0 bases, with 11 bases separating them. The germline gives CDR1 SEHNR, CDR2 FQNEAQ (reference sequence). This CDR3 region has 15 residues. CDR3 loop: CASSLPGQYQETQYF. The CDR3 coding sequence is TGTGCCAGCAGCTTGCCCGGACAGTACCAAGAGACCCAGTACTTC.

V gene TRBV11-2 combines with J gene TRBJ1-1; 7 bases are a match to TRBD1. J gave up 0 bases and V 3 bases, and 4 bases lay outside the gene matches. The CDR3 sequence is 15 residues long. Germline V gives CDR1 SGHAT, CDR2 FQNNGV. The chain's CDR3 is CASSFPGGMNTEAFF. The CDR3 region has the DNA TGTGCCAGCAGCTTCCCAGGGGGTATGAACACTGAAGCTTTCTTT.

V is TRBV2 and J is TRBJ2-1; D remains ambiguous. This CDR3 is built from 13 residues. The V and J ends lost 6 bases and 15 bases respectively, with 21 bases between them. The V gene's germline CDR1 is SNHLY and CDR2 FYNNEI. This CDR3 reads CASSERLLDARFF. Here the CDR3 DNA reads TGTGCCAGCAGCGAGAGACTGCTAGACGCTCGGTTCTTC.

The CDR3 region has the DNA TGTGCCAGCAGCGGACAGCAGAACACTGAAGCTTTCTTT. Its translation: CASSGQQNTEAFF. The rearrangement uses TRBV2 and TRBJ1-1; D might be TRBD1 (6 bases). V was cut by 6 bases and J by 1 base, with 9 bases left in between. From germline, CDR1 is SNHLY and CDR2 FYNNEI. The CDR3 length is 13 residues.

This CDR3 reads CASSVENRAEQYF. The CDR3 DNA reads TGTGCCAGCAGCGTAGAGAACAGGGCCGAGCAGTACTTC. The chain uses TRBV9 and TRBJ2-7, with D possibly matching TRBD1 (6 bases). Germline-derived CDR1 and CDR2 are SGDLS and YYNGEE. The CDR3 extends over 13 amino acids. V lost 0 bases and J lost 6, with 10 bases in between.

The CDR3 loop is CASSYSSGGAYEQYF. The CDR3 DNA sequence: TGTGCCAGCAGTTACTCTAGCGGGGGGGCCTACGAGCAGTACTTC. The chain carries TRBV6-5 and TRBJ2-7; 11 bases are shared with TRBD2. There are 15 residues in the CDR3. CDR1 MNHEY and CDR2 SVGAGI come from the germline V gene. After removal of 0 bases from V and 2 bases from J, the junction contained 0 bases not matched to a gene.